This T cell receptor (beta chain) was identified in a study of blood T cells in healthy people across ages. Study-level points and caveats: The study found more naive CD4+ cells and higher diversity in long-lived than aged donors.

Germline CDR1 and CDR2: SGHVS and FNYEAQ. V gave up 5 bases and J gave up 0 bases, with 11 bases separating them. This CDR3 region has 15 residues. PCR was performed a second time for about 6 to 12 cycles using a sample-barcoded 5' primer and a J-beta primer mix. TCRdb itself ran the 5' RACE reads through MiXCR, one entry per CDR3 protein. The table shows some 900,000 distinct CDR3 sequences, with around 26% occurring only once. As concerns this clonotype: Its target is unknown.

Material: blood. This chain links TRBV7-6 with TRBJ1-3, with D unclear. The TCR sequence derives from a woman of 80 years or more in good health. CDR3 amino acids: CASSPGSNSGNTIYF. The CDR3 nucleotides are TGTGCCAGCAGCCCCGGGTCTAACTCTGGAAACACCATATATTTT.